The subject of this entry is one TCR beta chain. Its cognate antigen is unknown. This sample was taken from a study of T cells in localized non-small cell lung cancer. Findings of the study overall: Since sequencing was restricted to only one region of the tumor, intratumor heterogeneity remains a possibility. Measurement of T cell clonality placed uninvolved adjacent lung highest, above the level in tumor. Researchers found a median approximately 57 of the top 100 tumor clones in adjacent lung.

V was shortened by 5 bases and J by 6 bases, with 16 bases between the two germline ends. Germline CDR1 MNHEY, CDR2 SVGAGI. CDR3 length: 14 residues. The method was immunoSEQ multiplex PCR; TCRdb's version includes in-frame clones alone and lacks a portion of them. This sample has about 20,000 clones, with 89% found just once. V is TRBV6-5 and J is TRBJ1-1; D perhaps matches TRBD1 (5 bases). The input for sequencing was peripheral blood, taken before any cancer treatment. This receptor was taken from a man aged 35-69 years with stage I lung adenocarcinoma. CDR3 residues: CASSAPGRESEAFF. CDR3 sequence (DNA): TGTGCCAGCAGTGCCCCGGGACGAGAATCTGAAGCTTTCTTT.